This TCR beta chain was captured by sequencing in a study of OX40 agonist ivuxolimab in advanced cancers. The overall study: The patients received ivuxolimab by intravenous route every 2 weeks at 0.01 to 10 mg/kg. Study findings and constraints: By week 6 at 0.1 to 3.0 mg/kg, blood CD4+ and CD8+ T cells had expanded clonally. Low normalized clonal expansion also occurred in some nonresponding patients.

V lost 6 bases, J lost 0 bases, and 9 bases lay in between. The CDR3 is 14 residues long. CDR1 and CDR2 from the germline V gene are SNHLY and FYNNEI. About this clone itself: Its antigen remains unknown.

Peripheral blood came from all dose cohorts at three timepoints. Profiled with immunoSEQ multiplex PCR; TCRdb holds only in-frame clones, not every one. The table lists about 80,000 clones, around nine tenths of them singletons. The rearrangement joins TRBV2 to TRBJ1-5; tentatively, D is TRBD1 (6 bases). The TCR comes from an adult with an advanced solid tumor such as melanoma, head and neck, liver or kidney cancer. The sample in question was CD4+ or CD8+ T cells sorted from blood, obtained in a trial of the OX40 agonist ivuxolimab. The DNA for the CDR3 is TGTGCCAGCAGAGGGACACATAGCAATCAGCCCCAGCATTTT. Its translation: CASRGTHSNQPQHF.